This entry is about one TCR beta chain. Its specificity is unknown. 5'RACE primed from the constant segment yielded TCR alpha and TCR beta cDNA libraries bearing sample barcodes and UMIs. TCRdb redid the calling of the 5' RACE reads with MiXCR, one entry per CDR3 protein. This sample has about 49,000 distinct CDR3 sequences, with 25% to 35% found just once. These data are taken from a study of T-cell memory formation after mild COVID-19. Study outcomes and limitations: CD4+ clones that contracted lay mainly in CM and EM; CD8+ ones lay in EMRA. Clones shrinking from day 15 to 85 showed even CD4/CD8 mixes; later expanders tilted CD4+.

The CDR3 has 16 residues. V was trimmed by 2 bases and J by 3 bases, leaving 16 bases between them. Germline loops: CDR1 KGHSH, CDR2 LQKENI. The chain recombines TRBV18 with TRBJ1-1, with a weak D call TRBD1 (6 bases). The sequence was collected from a man between 18 and 29 years old who had mild COVID-19 (a few samples of this study predate the infection). Cell type and time point are not known. Sequenced sample: PBMCs or a T cell subset sorted from them (not recorded which). The CDR3 loop reads CASSPAGGRVYTEAFF. The DNA of the CDR3 is TGTGCCAGCTCACCAGCGGGGGGCCGGGTGTACACTGAAGCTTTCTTT.